This T cell receptor (beta chain) was obtained from a study of T cell changes during pregnancy in multiple sclerosis. Some clones are missing from TCRdb's copy, which holds only in-frame ones; the method was immunoSEQ multiplex PCR. The sample has roughly 60,000 clones; 75% to 90% are singletons. Germline CDR1 and CDR2: SGHRS and YFSETQ. This CDR3 contains 16 residues. J gave up 4 bases and V 3 bases, and 6 bases lay outside the gene matches. The sequence derives from a female donor with multiple sclerosis, enrolled in a pregnancy study. This specimen consisted of CD4+ T cells from peripheral blood mononuclear cells, obtained in the first trimester of pregnancy. This chain uses TRBV5-1 with TRBJ2-3, with 12 positions matching TRBD1. The chain's CDR3 is CASSYAGTGGADTQYF. DNA of the CDR3: TGCGCCAGCAGCTACGCCGGGACAGGGGGCGCAGATACGCAGTATTTT.